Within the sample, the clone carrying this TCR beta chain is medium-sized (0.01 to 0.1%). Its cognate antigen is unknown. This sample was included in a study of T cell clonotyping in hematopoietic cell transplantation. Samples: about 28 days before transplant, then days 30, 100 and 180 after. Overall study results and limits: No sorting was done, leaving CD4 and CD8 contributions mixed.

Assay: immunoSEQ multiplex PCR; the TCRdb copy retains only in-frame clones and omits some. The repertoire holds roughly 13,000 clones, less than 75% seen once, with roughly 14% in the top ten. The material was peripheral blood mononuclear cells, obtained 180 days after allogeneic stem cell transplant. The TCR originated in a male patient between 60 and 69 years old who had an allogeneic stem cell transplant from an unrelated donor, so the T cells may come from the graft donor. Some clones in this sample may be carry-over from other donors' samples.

Here the CDR3 reads CASSLDGGGLEGYTF. The DNA for the CDR3 is TGTGCCAGCAGCTTAGATGGAGGGGGGCTTGAAGGCTACACCTTC. The V and J genes are TRBV7-6 and TRBJ1-2; a possible D gene is TRBD1 (6 bases). This CDR3 region has 15 residues. Trimming cost V 1 base and J 8 bases, with 17 bases left between them. Germline V gives CDR1 SGHVS, CDR2 FNYEAQ.